The entry below gives a single TCR beta chain sequence along with its context. The antigen is unknown. Unique molecular identifiers were attached to individual cDNA molecules within the library. TCRdb reprocessed the RACE reads with MiXCR, giving one entry per CDR3 protein. Found here are tens of thousands of distinct CDR3 sequences, 10% to 11% of them singletons; the top ten hold roughly 5%. This sample was taken from a study of human T cells and chemical hapten exposure. The study, taken as a whole, reports: There was no change with DPC sensitization in TCRs above 1 in 1000 frequency.

Noted time point: pre-sensitization, week 0. As to treatment: therapeutic diphenylcyclopropenone sensitization with weekly scalp DPC. From germline, CDR1 is MDHEN and CDR2 SYDVKM. Trimming shortened V by 6 bases and J by 5 bases, and 16 bases separated the two germline ends. This CDR3 comprises 14 residues. The receptor's source is a woman between 45 and 60 years old with alopecia areata. Some clones in this sample may be carry-over from other donors' samples. The sample was whole blood, taken in connection with sensitization to the hapten diphenylcyclopropenone (DPC). This chain uses TRBV28 with TRBJ2-5; tentative D call: TRBD2 (6 bases). CDR3 in DNA: TGTGCCAGCAGCCGGGACTTGGGCACGGAGACCCAGTACTTC. It codes for CASSRDLGTETQYF.